Presented here are 14 T cell receptor beta chains from one specimen sequenced in a study of cytomegalovirus exposure and HLA in healthy donors. Method: immunoSEQ multiplex PCR; TCRdb's copy keeps in-frame clones and lacks some. Altogether 90,000 to 150,000 clones are present, 80% to 90% being singletons, with the ten largest covering 4.4%. The sample comprised PBMCs. Every receptor here comes from a man aged 18-30 years in good health and CMV-seropositive.

This chain joins TRBV5-8 and TRBJ1-3; a weak D match, TRBD1 (6 bases). The CDR3 extends over 18 amino acids. With 4 bases removed from V and 0 bases from J, the gap between germline ends came to 20 bases. Germline CDR1 is SGHTS and CDR2 is YDEGEE. DNA for the CDR3: TGTGCCAGCAGCCTCGTGGGGGCCCGATACCCCTCTGGAAACACCATATATTTT. This encodes CASSLVGARYPSGNTIYF. Complete variable domain (other parts from reference TRBV5-8 and TRBJ1-3): EAGVTQSPTHLIKTRGQQATLRCSPISGHTSVYWYQQALGLGLQFLLWYDEGEERNRGNFPPRFSGRQFPNYSSELNVNALELEDSALYLCASSLVGARYPSGNTIYFGEGSWLTVV.

The chain links TRBV7-8 to TRBJ2-7, with D maybe TRBD1 (6 bases). This CDR3 is built from 17 residues. Germline V gene lookup returns CDR1 SGHVS and CDR2 FQNEAQ. The V gene lost 1 base and the J gene lost 1 base, with 17 bases spanning the gap. The CDR3 sequence: CASSLGNYRTASYEQYF. Here the CDR3 DNA reads TGTGCCAGCAGCTTAGGTAACTACCGGACAGCGTCCTACGAGCAGTACTTC.

This chain joins TRBV19 and TRBJ2-1; perhaps TRBD2 as D (5 bases). Trimming shortened V by 2 bases and J by 9 bases, and 11 bases separated the two germline ends. Germline-derived CDR1 and CDR2 are LNHDA and SQIVND (reference sequence). This CDR3 region has 13 residues. The CDR3 spells CASSIMGEVEQFF. CDR3 DNA sequence: TGTGCCAGTAGTATAATGGGAGAGGTTGAGCAGTTCTTC.

CDR3 nucleotide sequence: TGTGCCAGCAGCTTGGGAGGTCAGCCCCAGCATTTT. Translated: CASSLGGQPQHF. This chain joins TRBV13 and TRBJ1-5; no definite D call. The V gene's germline CDR1 is PRHDT and CDR2 FYEKMQ (reference sequence). The germline V and J ends were trimmed by 3 bases and 6 bases, with 6 bases remaining between them. The CDR3 has 12 residues. Full variable domain (remainder filled in from reference TRBV13 and TRBJ1-5): AAGVIQSPRHLIKEKRETATLKCYPIPRHDTVYWYQQGPGQDPQFLISFYEKMQSDKGSIPDRFSAQQFSDYHSELNMSSLELGDSALYFCASSLGGQPQHFGDGTRLSIL.

The V call is TRBV14, the J call TRBJ2-1, with 11 bases matching TRBD2. Looked up from germline, CDR1 is SGHDN and CDR2 is FVKESK. V gave up 4 bases and J gave up 4 bases; unmatched junction bases: 3. The CDR3 extends over 15 amino acids. Here the CDR3 DNA reads TGTGCCAGCAGCCCCGGGACTAGCGGATACAATGAGCAGTTCTTC. It codes for CASSPGTSGYNEQFF. Full variable domain (outside the CDR3, taken from reference TRBV14 and TRBJ2-1): EAGVTQFPSHSVIEKGQTVTLRCDPISGHDNLYWYRRVMGKEIKFLLHFVKESKQDESGMPNNRFLAERTGGTYSTLKVQPAELEDSGVYFCASSPGTSGYNEQFFGPGTRLTVL.

In its sample, this clone was seen once. V gene TRBV6-1 combines with J gene TRBJ1-5; D perhaps matches TRBD1 (6 bases). The CDR3 consists of 13 residues. CDR1 is MNHNS and CDR2 is SASEGT in the germline V gene. The ends were cut back, 4 bases at V and 4 bases at J, with 8 bases in the middle. This CDR3 is CASSGTDNQPQHF. The CDR3, as DNA: TGTGCCAGCAGTGGGACAGATAATCAGCCCCAGCATTTT.

This clone was counted once. The rearrangement links TRBV27 to TRBJ2-7; 11 bases line up with TRBD2. Germline V CDR1 and CDR2: MNHEY, SMNVEV (reference sequence). Trimming took 3 bases from V and 3 from J; bases not matched to a gene: 10. The CDR3 loop spans 17 amino acids. CDR3 nucleotides: TGTGCCAGCAGTTTGAGCCCTACTAGCGGGGGTTTCTACGAGCAGTACTTC. The encoded protein is CASSLSPTSGGFYEQYF.

The V call is TRBV5-5, the J call TRBJ1-1; D might be TRBD1 (6 bases). CDR1 and CDR2 from the germline V gene are SGHKS and YYEKEE (reference sequence). V was trimmed by 1 base and J by 2 bases, leaving 9 bases between them. The CDR3 is 14 residues long. Here the CDR3 DNA reads TGTGCCAGCAGCTTGCGGACAGTTAACACTGAAGCTTTCTTT. It translates to CASSLRTVNTEAFF.

A few counts support this clone. This chain links TRBV18 with TRBJ2-1, with TRBD2 matching 11 bases. The V gene's germline CDR1 is KGHSH and CDR2 LQKENI. This CDR3 spans 15 amino acids. V shed 2 bases and J 7 bases; nucleotides not matched to a gene: 4. The CDR3 loop is CASSPGTSGRNEQFF. In nucleotides, the CDR3 is TGTGCCAGCTCACCAGGGACTAGCGGTCGGAATGAGCAGTTCTTC.

The chain has TRBV5-1 and TRBJ1-4; D perhaps matches TRBD1 (5 bases). Germline assignment: CDR1 SGHRS and CDR2 YFSETQ. Trimming removed 2 bases at V and 7 bases at J, with 12 bases between. The CDR3 length is 14 residues. The CDR3: CASSLRDSSEKLFF. CDR3 nucleotide sequence: TGCGCCAGCAGCTTACGGGACTCTAGTGAAAAACTGTTTTTT.

The chain combines TRBV7-2 with TRBJ2-2, with 7 nucleotides matching TRBD2. CDR1 SGHTA and CDR2 FQGNSA come from the germline V gene. The CDR3 spans 16 residues. With V trimmed by 5 bases and J by 6 bases, 12 bases remained unmatched. CDR3 amino acids: CASSPFAGENPGELFF. CDR3 in DNA: TGTGCCAGCAGCCCTTTTGCGGGGGAGAATCCCGGGGAGCTGTTTTTT. The full variable domain, completed using reference TRBV7-2 and TRBJ2-2, is GAGVSQSPSNKVTEKGKDVELRCDPISGHTALYWYRQSLGQGLEFLIYFQGNSAPDKSGLPSDRFSAERTGGSVSTLTIQRTQQEDSAVYLCASSPFAGENPGELFFGEGSRLTVL.

V is TRBV10-1 and J is TRBJ2-3, with D hard to call. Trimming removed 3 bases at V and 0 bases at J, with 10 bases between. The CDR3 length is 15 residues. Germline CDR1 is WNHNN and CDR2 is SYGVQD (reference sequence). The CDR3 nucleotides are TGCGCCAGCAGTGACACAGCACAAAGCACAGATACGCAGTATTTT. Amino acid sequence: CASSDTAQSTDTQYF.

The chain uses TRBV10-3 and TRBJ2-7, with 10 positions matching TRBD2. The CDR3 is 13 residues long. CDR1 ENHRY and CDR2 SYGVKD come from the germline V gene. Trimming removed 10 bases from V and 0 bases from J; junction bases left unmatched: 3. CDR3 DNA: TGTGCCAGCGCTAGCGGGGGCTCCTACGAGCAGTACTTC. The encoded protein is CASASGGSYEQYF.

V usage is TRBV11-2 and J usage is TRBJ2-3, with 9 bases fitting TRBD2. With V trimmed by 3 bases and J by 4 bases, 8 bases remained unmatched. Per germline, CDR1 SGHAT and CDR2 FQNNGV. This CDR3 spans 16 amino acids. The CDR3 loop is CASSLGTSLFSDTQYF. The CDR3 region has the DNA TGTGCCAGCAGCTTGGGGACTAGCCTCTTTTCAGATACGCAGTATTTT. Based on the CDR3 plus reference TRBV11-2 and TRBJ2-3, the full variable domain is EAGVAQSPRYKIIEKRQSVAFWCNPISGHATLYWYQQILGQGPKLLIQFQNNGVVDDSQLPKDRFSAERLKGVDSTLKIQPAKLEDSAVYLCASSLGTSLFSDTQYFGPGTRLTVL.